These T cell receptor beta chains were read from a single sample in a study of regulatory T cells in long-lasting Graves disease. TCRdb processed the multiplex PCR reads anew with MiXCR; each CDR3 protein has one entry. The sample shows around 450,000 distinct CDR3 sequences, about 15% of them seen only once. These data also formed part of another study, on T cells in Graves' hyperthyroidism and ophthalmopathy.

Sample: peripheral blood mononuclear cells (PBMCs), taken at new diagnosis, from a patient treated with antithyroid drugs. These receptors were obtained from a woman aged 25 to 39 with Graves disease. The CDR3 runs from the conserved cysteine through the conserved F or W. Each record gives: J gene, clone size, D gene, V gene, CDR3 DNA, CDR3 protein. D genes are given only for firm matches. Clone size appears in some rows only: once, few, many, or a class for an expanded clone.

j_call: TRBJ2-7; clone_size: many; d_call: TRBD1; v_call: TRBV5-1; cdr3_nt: TGCGCCAGCAGCTTGGCGGCAGGGGGCGAGCAGTACTTC; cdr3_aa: CASSLAAGGEQYF
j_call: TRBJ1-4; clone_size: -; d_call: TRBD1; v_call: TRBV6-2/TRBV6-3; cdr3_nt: TGTGCCAGCAGTTCTACAGGGGTAATTTGGGAAAAACTGGTTTTT; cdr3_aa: CASSSTGVIWEKLVF
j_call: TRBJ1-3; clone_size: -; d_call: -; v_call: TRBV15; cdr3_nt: TGTGCCACCAGCAGGGACCCAGGGGCTGGAAACACCATATATTTT; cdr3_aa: CATSRDPGAGNTIYF
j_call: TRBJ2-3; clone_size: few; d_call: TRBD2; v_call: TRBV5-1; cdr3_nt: TGCGCCAGCAGCTATATAGCGGGAGAAGGGGATACGCAGTATTTT; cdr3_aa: CASSYIAGEGDTQYF
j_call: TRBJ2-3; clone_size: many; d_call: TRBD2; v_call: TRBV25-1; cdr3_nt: TGTGCCAGCAGTCCGGTACGCGGGAGGCCAGATACGCAGTATTTT; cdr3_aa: CASSPVRGRPDTQYF
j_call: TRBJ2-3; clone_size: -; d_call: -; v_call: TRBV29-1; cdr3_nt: TGCAGCATAAGAAAAGGGGCAGATACGCAGTATTTT; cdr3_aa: CSIRKGADTQYF
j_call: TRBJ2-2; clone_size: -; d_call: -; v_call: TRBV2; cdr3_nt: TGTGCCAGCAGCCCTCCGAGGGGGTCCACCTCGAACACCGGGGAGCTGTTTTTT; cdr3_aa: CASSPPRGSTSNTGELFF
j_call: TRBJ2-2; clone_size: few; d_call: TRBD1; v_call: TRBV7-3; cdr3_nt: TGTGCCAGCGGACAGGGGGAGGAGAACGGGGAGCTGTTTTTT; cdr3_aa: CASGQGEENGELFF
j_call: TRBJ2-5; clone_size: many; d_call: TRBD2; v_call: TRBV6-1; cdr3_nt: TGTGCCAGCAGTGATGGGGCGGGAGGTCAAGAGACCCAGTACTTC; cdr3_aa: CASSDGAGGQETQYF
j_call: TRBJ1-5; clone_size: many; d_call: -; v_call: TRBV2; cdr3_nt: TGTGCCAGCAGCGCGGGGGGGGGGAGCAATCAGCCCCAGCATTTT; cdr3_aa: CASSAGGGSNQPQHF
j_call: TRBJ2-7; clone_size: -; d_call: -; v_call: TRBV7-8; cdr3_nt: TGTGCCAGCAGCTTAGTCTTCGGAAGGCACGAGCAGTACTTC; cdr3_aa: CASSLVFGRHEQYF